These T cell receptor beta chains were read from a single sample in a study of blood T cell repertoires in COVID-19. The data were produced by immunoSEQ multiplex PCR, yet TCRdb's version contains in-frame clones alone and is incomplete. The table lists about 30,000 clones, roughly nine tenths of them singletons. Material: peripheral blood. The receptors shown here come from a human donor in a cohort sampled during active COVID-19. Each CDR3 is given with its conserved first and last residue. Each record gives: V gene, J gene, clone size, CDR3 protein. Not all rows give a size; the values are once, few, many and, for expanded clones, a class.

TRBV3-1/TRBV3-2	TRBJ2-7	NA	CASSQVSGQGVYEQYF
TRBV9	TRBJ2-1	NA	CASSVRRIPGQGDNEQFF
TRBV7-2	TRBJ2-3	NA	CASSLDSGGASDTQYF
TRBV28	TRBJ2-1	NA	CASSSRSTTGVYNEQFF
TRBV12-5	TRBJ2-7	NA	CASGLVPGGRRGYENEQYF
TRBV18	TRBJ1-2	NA	CASSNLGQEPTAGYGYTF
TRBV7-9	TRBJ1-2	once	CASSRRDRGKANYGYTF
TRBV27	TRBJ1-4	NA	CASSPTGGANEKLFF
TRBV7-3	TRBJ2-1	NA	CASSSPQGSYNEQFF
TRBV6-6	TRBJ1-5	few	CASTDREDQPQHF
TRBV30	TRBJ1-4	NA	CAWSSFDRVGEKLFF
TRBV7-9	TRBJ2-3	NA	CASSLLEWGDTDTQYF
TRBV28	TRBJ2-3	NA	CASSLQGLAGGRADTQYF
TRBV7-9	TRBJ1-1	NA	CASSLAGVGTEAFF
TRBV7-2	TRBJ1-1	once	CASSSSGSNTEAFF
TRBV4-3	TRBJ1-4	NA	CASSQVPGVGEKLFF
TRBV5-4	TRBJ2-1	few	CASSRMTSGGPMWEQFF
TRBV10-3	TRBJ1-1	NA	CAINRQLNTEAFF
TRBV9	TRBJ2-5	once	CARSVDSGGETQYF
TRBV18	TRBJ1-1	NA	CASSPHNRGRTEAFF
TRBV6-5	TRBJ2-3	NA	CASSYSTATDTQYF
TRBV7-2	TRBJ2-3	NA	CASSSQPLAGTDTQYF
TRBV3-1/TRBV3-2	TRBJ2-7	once	CASSPLGLAGVYEQYF
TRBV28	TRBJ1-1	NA	CASSLPGRGTEAFF
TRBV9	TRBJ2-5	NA	CASSPTQETQYF
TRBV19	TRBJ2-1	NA	CASSPGYYNEQFF
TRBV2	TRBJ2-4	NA	CASSTRTGGMDIQYF
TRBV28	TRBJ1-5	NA	CASRYESSRQPQHF
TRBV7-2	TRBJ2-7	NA	CASSFPRYEQYF
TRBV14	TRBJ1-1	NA	CASSQESENTEAFF
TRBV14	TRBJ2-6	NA	CASSHRAGANVLTF
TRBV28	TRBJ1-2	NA	CASSLGTTNYGYTF
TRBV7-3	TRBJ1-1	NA	CASAPLGGGTEAFF
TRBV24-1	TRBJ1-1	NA	CATKRCGNTEAFF
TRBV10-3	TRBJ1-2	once	CAISESAGPNYGYTF
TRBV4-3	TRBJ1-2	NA	CASSQDLGRNNYGYTF
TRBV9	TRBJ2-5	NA	CASSVSGGVQETQYF
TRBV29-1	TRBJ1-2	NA	CSAATGGSYGYTF
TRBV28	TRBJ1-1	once	CASSLSVREAFF
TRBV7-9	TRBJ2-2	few	CASSPENTGELFF
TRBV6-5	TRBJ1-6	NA	CASSYSNGAALHF